This TCR beta chain was identified during a study of CD8+CD57+ T cells in acquired aplastic anemia. Study-level information: The study obtained an average of 3.2 ug of DNA from sorted CD4+ and CD8+ cells. Study-wide points: Patients and controls turned out to have some 30 CD8+ CDR3 sequences in common. Patients showed no significant difference from controls in CD8+ Simpson's diversity.

A word on this clonotype: Its antigen is not known.

The TCR beta profiling, which covered VDJ combination and CDR3 sequence, was carried out using genomic DNA as the template. Each CDR3 protein is one row after TCRdb ran MiXCR on the reads. The repertoire holds over 150,000 distinct CDR3 sequences, with 50% to 65% as singletons. Sequenced patients had shown CD8+CD57+ cell expansion by flow cytometry. No therapy had been given to the patients at the time of blood sampling. The receptor's source is a human donor with aplastic anemia. Sample: sorted CD4+, CD8+, or CD8+CD57+ T cells (not recorded which) from PBMCs.

The CDR3 spells CASSPQGADYGYTF. CDR3 DNA: TGTGCCAGCAGCCCACAGGGGGCGGACTATGGCTACACCTTC. This chain links TRBV7-4 with TRBJ1-2; 9 positions match TRBD1. The CDR3 contains 14 residues. Trimming removed 5 bases from V and 3 bases from J; junction bases left unmatched: 4. Germline CDR1 is SGHVT and CDR2 is SQSDAQ. The whole variable domain, filled in from reference TRBV7-4 and TRBJ1-2, reads GAGVSQSPRYKVAKRGRDVALRCDSISGHVTLYWYRQTLGQGSEVLTYSQSDAQRDKSGRPSGRFSAERPERSVSTLKIQRTEQGDSAVYLCASSPQGADYGYTFGSGTRLTVV.